This T cell receptor (beta chain) was obtained from a study of blood T cells in healthy people across ages. At the level of the study: For every two T cells, template switching captured about one barcoded beta molecule. Study-level results: Donor CMV status was unknown, possibly confounding expanded clonotype changes.

With regard to this clonotype: Its antigen remains unknown.

Alongside a J-beta primer mix, a sample-barcoded 5' primer served in a second PCR lasting about 7 to 12 cycles. TCRdb itself ran the 5' RACE reads through MiXCR, one entry per CDR3 protein. The sample has over 1,200,000 distinct CDR3 sequences, approximately 63% seen once. CDR1 is MNHEY and CDR2 is SVGEGT in the germline V gene. V gave up 2 bases and J gave up 3 bases, with 17 bases separating them. The CDR3 runs 16 residues. Healthy Caucasians from Russia aged roughly 6 to 90 served as donors. The rearrangement joins TRBV6-2 or TRBV6-3 to TRBJ2-7, with D hard to call. The sequenced sample consisted of blood. This receptor was taken from a man aged 18-30 years in good health. The CDR3, as DNA: TGTGCCAGCAGTTACAGGGAAACAGACAACCTCTACGAGCAGTACTTC. Translation: CASSYRETDNLYEQYF.